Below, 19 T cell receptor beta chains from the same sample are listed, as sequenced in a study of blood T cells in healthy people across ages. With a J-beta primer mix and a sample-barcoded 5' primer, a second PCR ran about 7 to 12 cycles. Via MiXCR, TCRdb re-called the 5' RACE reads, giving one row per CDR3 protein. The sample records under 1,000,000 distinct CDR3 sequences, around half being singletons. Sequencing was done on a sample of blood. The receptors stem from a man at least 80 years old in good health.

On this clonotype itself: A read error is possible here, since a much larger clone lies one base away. CDR3 protein: CATSDGLAGVTDTRYF. The CDR3 DNA follows: TGTGCCACCAGTGACGGACTAGCGGGAGTAACAGATACGCGGTATTTT. The chain carries TRBV24-1 and TRBJ2-3; 13 nucleotides match TRBD2. CDR1 is KGHDR and CDR2 is SFDVKD in the germline V gene. The CDR3 spans 16 residues.

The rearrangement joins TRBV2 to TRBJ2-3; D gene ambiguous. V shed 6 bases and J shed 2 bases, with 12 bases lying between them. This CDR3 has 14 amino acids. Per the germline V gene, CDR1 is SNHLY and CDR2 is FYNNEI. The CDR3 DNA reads TGTGCCAGCAGACTAACCCAGGACACAGATACGCAGTATTTT. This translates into CASRLTQDTDTQYF.

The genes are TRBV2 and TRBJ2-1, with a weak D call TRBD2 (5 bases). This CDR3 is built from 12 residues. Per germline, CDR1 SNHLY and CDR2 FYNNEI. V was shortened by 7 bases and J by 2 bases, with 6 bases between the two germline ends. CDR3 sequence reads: CASTSTYNEQFF. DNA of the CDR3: TGTGCCAGCACTAGCACCTACAATGAGCAGTTCTTC. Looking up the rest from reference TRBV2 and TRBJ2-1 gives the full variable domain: EPEVTQTPSHQVTQMGQEVILRCVPISNHLYFYWYRQILGQKVEFLVSFYNNEISEKSEIFDDQFSVERPDGSNFTLKIRSTKLEDSAMYFCASTSTYNEQFFGPGTRLTVL.

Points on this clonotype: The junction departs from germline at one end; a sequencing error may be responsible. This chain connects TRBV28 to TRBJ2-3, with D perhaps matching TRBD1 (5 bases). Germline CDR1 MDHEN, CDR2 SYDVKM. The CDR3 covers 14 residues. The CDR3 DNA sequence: TGTGCCAGCGGTTTAGACAGCTTCACAGATACGCGGTATTTT. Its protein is CASGLDSFTDTRYF.

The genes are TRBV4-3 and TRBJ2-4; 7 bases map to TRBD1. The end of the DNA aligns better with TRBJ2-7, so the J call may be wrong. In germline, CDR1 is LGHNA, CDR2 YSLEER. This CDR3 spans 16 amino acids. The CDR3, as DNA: TGCGCCAGCAGCCTGGGGGCACAGGGGCCATCCTACGAGCAGTACTTC. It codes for CASSLGAQGPSYEQYF.

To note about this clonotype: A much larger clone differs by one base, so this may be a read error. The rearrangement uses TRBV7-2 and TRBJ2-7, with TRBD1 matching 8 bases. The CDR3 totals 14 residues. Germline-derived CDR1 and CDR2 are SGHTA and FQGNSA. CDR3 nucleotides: TGTGCCAGCAGCTTGGACAGGGCCGCCTACGTGCAGTACTTC. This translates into CASSLDRAAYVQYF.

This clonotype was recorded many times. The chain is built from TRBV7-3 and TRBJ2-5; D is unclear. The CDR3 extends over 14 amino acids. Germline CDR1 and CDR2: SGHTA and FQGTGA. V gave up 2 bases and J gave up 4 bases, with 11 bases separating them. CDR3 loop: CASSLSVFSETQYF. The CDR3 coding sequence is TGTGCCAGCAGCTTATCCGTTTTTTCAGAGACCCAGTACTTC.

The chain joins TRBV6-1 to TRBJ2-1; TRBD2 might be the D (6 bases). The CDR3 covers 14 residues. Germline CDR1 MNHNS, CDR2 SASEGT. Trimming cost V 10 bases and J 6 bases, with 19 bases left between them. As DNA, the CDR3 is TGTGCCATCGGGCGGGGCGGGGACCTCAATGAGCAGTTCTTC. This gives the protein CAIGRGGDLNEQFF.

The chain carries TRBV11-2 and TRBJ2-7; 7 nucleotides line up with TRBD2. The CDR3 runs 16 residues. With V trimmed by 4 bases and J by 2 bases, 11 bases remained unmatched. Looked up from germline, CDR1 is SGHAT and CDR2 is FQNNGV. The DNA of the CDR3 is TGTGCCAGCAGCTCAATAACTTCTAGCGGAACCTACGAGCAGTACTTC. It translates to CASSSITSSGTYEQYF.

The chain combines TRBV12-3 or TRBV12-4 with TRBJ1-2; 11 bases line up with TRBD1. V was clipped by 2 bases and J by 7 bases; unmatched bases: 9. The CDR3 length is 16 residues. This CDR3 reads CASSLHSGTGGRGYTF. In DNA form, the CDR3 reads TGTGCCAGCAGTTTACATTCTGGGACAGGGGGGCGTGGCTACACCTTC.

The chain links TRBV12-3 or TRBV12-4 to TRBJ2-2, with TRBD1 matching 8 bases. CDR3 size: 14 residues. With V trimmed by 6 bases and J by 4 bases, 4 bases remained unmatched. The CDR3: CASSDRGGTGELFF. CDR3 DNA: TGTGCCAGCAGCGACAGGGGCGGCACCGGGGAGCTGTTTTTT.

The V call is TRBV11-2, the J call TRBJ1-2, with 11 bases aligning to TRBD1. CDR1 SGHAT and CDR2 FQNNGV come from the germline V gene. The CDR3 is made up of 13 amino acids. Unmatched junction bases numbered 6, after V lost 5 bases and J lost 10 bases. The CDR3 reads CASSIGTGGVYTF. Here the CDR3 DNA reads TGTGCCAGCAGCATAGGGACAGGGGGTGTCTACACCTTC.

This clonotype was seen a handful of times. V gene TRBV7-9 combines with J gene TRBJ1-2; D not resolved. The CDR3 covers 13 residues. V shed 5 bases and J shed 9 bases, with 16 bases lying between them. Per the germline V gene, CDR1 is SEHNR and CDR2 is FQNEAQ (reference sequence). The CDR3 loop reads CASSPEVYGSYTF. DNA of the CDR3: TGTGCCAGCAGCCCGGAGGTTTATGGGAGCTACACCTTC.

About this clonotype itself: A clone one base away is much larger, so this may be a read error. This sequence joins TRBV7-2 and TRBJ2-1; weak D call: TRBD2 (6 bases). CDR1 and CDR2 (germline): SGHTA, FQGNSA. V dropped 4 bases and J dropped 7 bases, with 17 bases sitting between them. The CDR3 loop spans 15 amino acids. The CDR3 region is CASSSGGLGYNEQFF. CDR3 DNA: TGTGCCAGCAGCTCTGGGGGACTGGGTTATAATGAGCAGTTCTTC.

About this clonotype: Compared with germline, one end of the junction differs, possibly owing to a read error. CDR3 region: CGVEVGRGPDTQYF. The DNA of the CDR3 is TGCGGCGTTGAAGTGGGCAGGGGTCCAGATACGCAGTATTTT. The chain employs TRBV29-1 and TRBJ2-3; the D gene is possibly TRBD1 (6 bases). From germline, CDR1 is SQVTM and CDR2 ANQGSEA. CDR3 length equals 14 residues.

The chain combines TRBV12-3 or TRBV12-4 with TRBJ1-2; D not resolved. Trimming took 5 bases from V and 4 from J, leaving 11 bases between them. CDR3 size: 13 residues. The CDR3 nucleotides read TGTGCCAGCAGTCCCCAGAGGACCTATGGCTACACCTTC. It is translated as CASSPQRTYGYTF.

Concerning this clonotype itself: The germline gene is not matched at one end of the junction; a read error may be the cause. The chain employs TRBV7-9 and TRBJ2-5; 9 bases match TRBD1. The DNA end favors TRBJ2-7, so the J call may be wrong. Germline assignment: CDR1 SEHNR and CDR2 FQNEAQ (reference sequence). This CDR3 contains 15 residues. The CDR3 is CVSSATGGVFHEQYF. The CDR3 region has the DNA TGTGTCAGCAGCGCCACAGGGGGCGTCTTCCACGAGCAGTACTTC.

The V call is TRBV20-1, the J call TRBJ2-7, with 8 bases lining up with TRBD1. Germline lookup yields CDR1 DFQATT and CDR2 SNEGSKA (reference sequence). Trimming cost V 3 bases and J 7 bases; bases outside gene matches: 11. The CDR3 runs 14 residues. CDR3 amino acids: CSARRTGLGNEQYF. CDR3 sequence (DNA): TGCAGTGCTAGGAGGACAGGGTTGGGAAATGAGCAGTACTTC.

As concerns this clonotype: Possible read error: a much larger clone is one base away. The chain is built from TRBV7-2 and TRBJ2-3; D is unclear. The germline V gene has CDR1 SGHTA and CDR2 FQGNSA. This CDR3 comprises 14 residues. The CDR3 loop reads CASSLSRSTDAQYF. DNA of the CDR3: TGTGCCAGCAGCTTGAGCAGAAGCACAGATGCGCAGTATTTT. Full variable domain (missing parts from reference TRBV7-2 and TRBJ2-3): GAGVSQSPSNKVTEKGKDVELRCDPISGHTALYWYRQSLGQGLEFLIYFQGNSAPDKSGLPSDRFSAERTGGSVSTLTIQRTQQEDSAVYLCASSLSRSTDAQYFGPGTRLTVL.